The clone carrying this T cell receptor beta chain occurred once. Sequencing was performed with immunoSEQ multiplex PCR; in TCRdb, only in-frame clones are kept and a portion is missing. Of about 100,000 clones in the sample, 80% were seen once. The CDR3 runs 13 residues. The V gene's germline CDR1 is LGHNT and CDR2 FRNRAP. Trimming took off 8 bases at V and 6 bases at J, with 15 bases between the two ends. This specimen comes from a study of blood T cell repertoires in COVID-19. Study context: Sample material is recorded as cDNA or gDNA derived from T cells, B-cell-depleted T cells, or PBMCs.

This chain connects TRBV12-5 to TRBJ2-3; D is uncertain. The specimen was peripheral blood. This receptor was taken from a human donor in a cohort sampled during active COVID-19. CDR3 nucleotides: TGTGCTAGTTCCCTTAGGAGCGCGGATACGCAGTATTTT. Translation: CASSLRSADTQYF.